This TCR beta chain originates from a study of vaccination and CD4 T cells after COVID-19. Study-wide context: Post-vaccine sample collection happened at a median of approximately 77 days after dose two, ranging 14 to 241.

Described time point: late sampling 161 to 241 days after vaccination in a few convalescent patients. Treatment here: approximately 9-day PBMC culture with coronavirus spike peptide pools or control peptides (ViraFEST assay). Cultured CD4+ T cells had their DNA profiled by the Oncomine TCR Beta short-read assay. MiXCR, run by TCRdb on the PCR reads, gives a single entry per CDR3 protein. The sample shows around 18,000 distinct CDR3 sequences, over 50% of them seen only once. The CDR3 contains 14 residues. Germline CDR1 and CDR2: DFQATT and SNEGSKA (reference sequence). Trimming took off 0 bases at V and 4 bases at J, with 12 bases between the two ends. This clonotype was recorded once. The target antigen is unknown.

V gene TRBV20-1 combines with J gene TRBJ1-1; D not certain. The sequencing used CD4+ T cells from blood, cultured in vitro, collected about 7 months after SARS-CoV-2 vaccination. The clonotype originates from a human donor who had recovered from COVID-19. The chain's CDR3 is CSARDGSLGTEAFF. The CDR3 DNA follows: TGCAGTGCTAGAGATGGCAGCCTAGGCACTGAAGCTTTCTTT.